The rows below give T cell receptor beta chains drawn from one sample of a study of control samples from healthy donors and cancer patients. Using immunoSEQ multiplex PCR, the repertoire was profiled, and TCRdb retains in-frame clones only, with some absent. Among about 160,000 clones, about 90% were seen once, and the ten largest hold about 12%. The sample taken for sequencing was blood. These TCRs come from a man aged 25 to 40 in good health. Each CDR3 is given with its conserved first and last residue. The D gene is left open where the match is weak. The size entry is marked missing in some rows and otherwise reads once, few, many or a size class.

j_gene	d_gene	v_gene	abundance	CDR3nt	CDR3aa
TRBJ2-7	NA	TRBV7-2	NA	TGTGCCAGCAGCTCCGGGCGGTTGTCCTACGAGCAGTACTTC	CASSSGRLSYEQYF
TRBJ1-1	TRBD1	TRBV5-1	NA	TGCGCCAGCAGACGGATACCGGGACAGTCGGTGGGGACTGAAGCTTTCTTT	CASRRIPGQSVGTEAFF
TRBJ1-1	NA	TRBV15	NA	TGTGCCACCAGCAGAGGGGCCGGGGGCAGGGTATTCACTGAAGCTTTCTTT	CATSRGAGGRVFTEAFF
TRBJ1-3	NA	TRBV18	NA	TGTGCCAGCTCGTCCGAGACGAGATTGATCTCTGGAAACACCATATATTTT	CASSSETRLISGNTIYF
TRBJ1-3	NA	TRBV25-1	NA	TGTGCCAGCAGCAGATCAGGGGCTGGAAACACCATATATTTT	CASSRSGAGNTIYF
TRBJ2-1	NA	TRBV21-1	NA	TGTGCCAGCAGCGGCGAGACTAGCGTTATTTTAAGCTCCTACAATGAGCAGTTCTTC	CASSGETSVILSSYNEQFF
TRBJ2-1	TRBD2	TRBV7-8	NA	TGTGCCAGCAGCTTAGCGGCCTTAGCGGGTGAGCAGTTCTTC	CASSLAALAGEQFF
TRBJ1-1	NA	TRBV7-9	few	TGTGCCAGCAGCCAGGGCATGAACACTGAAGCTTTCTTT	CASSQGMNTEAFF
TRBJ1-4	TRBD1	TRBV15	NA	TGTGCCACCAGCAGAGACAGGGGGGGTGAAAAACTGTTTTTT	CATSRDRGGEKLFF
TRBJ1-6	NA	TRBV4-2	few	TGTGCCAGCAGCCAAGACGGGGCACAGGGCATTAGTTCACCCCTCCACTTT	CASSQDGAQGISSPLHF
TRBJ1-2	TRBD1	TRBV7-3	NA	TGTGCCAGCAGCCCCCAGGGGGCGGGGAATGGCTACACCTTC	CASSPQGAGNGYTF
TRBJ1-2	NA	TRBV2	few	TGTGCCAGCAGTGAATGGACGGAGAACTATGGCTACACCTTC	CASSEWTENYGYTF
TRBJ1-1	NA	TRBV5-8	NA	TGTGCCAGCAGCTTGGAGGGTAGGGGAACTGAAGCTTTCTTT	CASSLEGRGTEAFF
TRBJ2-1	TRBD2	TRBV7-3	NA	TGTGCCAGCAGCTTAGGGACTAGGATTCCCAATGAGCAGTTCTTC	CASSLGTRIPNEQFF
TRBJ1-2	NA	TRBV19	NA	TGTGCCAGTAGCACAGCCCATACGAACTATGGCTACACCTTC	CASSTAHTNYGYTF
TRBJ1-1	NA	TRBV20-1	NA	TGCAGTGCTAGAGGCCCTGAAGCTTTCTTT	CSARGPEAFF
TRBJ2-2	NA	TRBV3-1/TRBV3-2	NA	TGTGCCAGCAGCCAAGCGCGAGGGTCCGGGGAGCTGTTTTTT	CASSQARGSGELFF
TRBJ1-2	TRBD1	TRBV5-1	NA	TGCGCCAGCAGCTTGAGGGGACAGGGGGCCGATGGCTACACCTTC	CASSLRGQGADGYTF
TRBJ1-1	NA	TRBV9	NA	TGTGCCAGCAGCGCCGGGACGGTGAACACTGAAGCTTTCTTT	CASSAGTVNTEAFF
TRBJ1-3	NA	TRBV6-5	NA	TGTGCCAGCAGTTACTCCCTACTTGGAAACACCATATATTTT	CASSYSLLGNTIYF
TRBJ2-3	TRBD1	TRBV11-3	NA	TGTGCCAGCAGCTTAGAATACAGGGGGCGCGGCACAGATACGCAGTATTTT	CASSLEYRGRGTDTQYF
TRBJ1-3	TRBD1	TRBV6-6	once	TGTGCCATCCGGGACAGTCGAAACACCATATATTTT	CAIRDSRNTIYF
TRBJ2-7	NA	TRBV10-3	NA	TGTGCCATCAGTGAGCGCGAAGGGGCCCATCGGATCTACGAGCAGTACTTC	CAISEREGAHRIYEQYF
TRBJ2-7	TRBD1	TRBV5-6	NA	TGTGCCAGCAGCAACTTGGACAGGGGGGAGCAGTACTTC	CASSNLDRGEQYF
TRBJ2-5	TRBD2	TRBV14	NA	TGTGCCAGCAGCCAAGATACAAGACTAGCAGGTGTTTTCGAGACCCAGTACTTC	CASSQDTRLAGVFETQYF
TRBJ2-1	TRBD2	TRBV19	NA	TGTGCCAGTAGTAACAGCGGGAGAGGAAACAATGAGCAGTTCTTC	CASSNSGRGNNEQFF
TRBJ1-5	NA	TRBV28	NA	TGTGCCAGCAAAGGGCGGGCCCAGCATTTT	CASKGRAQHF
TRBJ2-3	NA	TRBV5-1	NA	TGCGCCAGCAGCTTGAAGGATACTGATACGCAGTATTTT	CASSLKDTDTQYF
TRBJ2-7	TRBD2	TRBV7-8	NA	TGTGCCAGCAGCTTAGGTGCGGGACTAGCGGGATATAGTAGGCCCTACGAGCAGTACTTC	CASSLGAGLAGYSRPYEQYF
TRBJ2-5	TRBD2	TRBV7-7	NA	TGTGCCAGCAGCTTGGGACTAGCGGGGGACGTAGTGGGAGAGACCCAGTACTTC	CASSLGLAGDVVGETQYF
TRBJ1-1	NA	TRBV5-1	NA	TGCGCCAGCAGCTCCTCGACGGGGAACACTGAAGCTTTCTTT	CASSSSTGNTEAFF
TRBJ1-3	NA	TRBV9	NA	TGTGCCAGCAGCGTAGAACCGGCTGGAAACACCATATATTTT	CASSVEPAGNTIYF
TRBJ1-6	TRBD1	TRBV7-6	NA	TGTGCCAGCAGCTTTTCAGGGGGTGACTCACCCCTCCACTTT	CASSFSGGDSPLHF
TRBJ1-4	NA	TRBV3-1/TRBV3-2	NA	TGTGCCAGCAGCCAAGTGTGGGGAACTAATGAAAAACTGTTTTTT	CASSQVWGTNEKLFF
TRBJ2-4	NA	TRBV10-3	NA	TGTGCCATCAGCCCCGGGGTCAGCAAAAACATTCAGTACTTC	CAISPGVSKNIQYF
TRBJ2-2	NA	TRBV14	NA	TGTGCCAGCAGCCAGGAGAGTTCCGGGGAGCTGTTTTTT	CASSQESSGELFF
TRBJ2-3	NA	TRBV27	NA	TGTGCCAGCAGTTTATCGGGCTGGGTACGGACAGATACGCAGTATTTT	CASSLSGWVRTDTQYF